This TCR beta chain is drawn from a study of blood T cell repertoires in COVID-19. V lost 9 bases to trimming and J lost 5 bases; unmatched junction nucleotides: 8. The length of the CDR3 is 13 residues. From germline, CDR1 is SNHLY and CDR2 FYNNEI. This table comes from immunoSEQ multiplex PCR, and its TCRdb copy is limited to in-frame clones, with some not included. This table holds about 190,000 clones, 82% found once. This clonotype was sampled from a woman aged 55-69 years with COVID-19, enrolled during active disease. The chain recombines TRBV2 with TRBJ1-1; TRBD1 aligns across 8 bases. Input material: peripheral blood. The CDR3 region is CARQGGLITEAFF. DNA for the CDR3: TGTGCCAGACAGGGGGGTTTAATAACTGAAGCTTTCTTT.